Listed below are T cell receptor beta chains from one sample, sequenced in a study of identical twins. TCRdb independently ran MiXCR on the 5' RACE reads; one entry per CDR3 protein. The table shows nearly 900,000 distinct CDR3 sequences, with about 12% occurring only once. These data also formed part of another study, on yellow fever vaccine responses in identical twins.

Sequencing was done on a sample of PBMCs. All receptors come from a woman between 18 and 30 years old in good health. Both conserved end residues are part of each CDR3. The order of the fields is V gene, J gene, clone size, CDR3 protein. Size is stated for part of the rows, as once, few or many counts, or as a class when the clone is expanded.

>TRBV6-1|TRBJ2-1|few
CASSPTRKGFSSYNEQFF
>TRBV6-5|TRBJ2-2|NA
CASSYGYRETGELFF
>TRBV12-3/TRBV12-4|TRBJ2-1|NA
CASSDRSLSYNEQFF
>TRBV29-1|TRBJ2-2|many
CSVGRGVPGELFF
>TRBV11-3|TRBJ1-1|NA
CASSLRFSMNTEAFF
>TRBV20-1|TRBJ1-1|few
CSAPGWGADRNTEAFF
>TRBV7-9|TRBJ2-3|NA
CASSLDWRGLYF
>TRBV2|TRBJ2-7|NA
CASSESLAPSYEQYF
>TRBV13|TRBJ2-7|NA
CASSSPFAGSYEQYF
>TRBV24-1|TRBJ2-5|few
CATSDSSGHRETQYF
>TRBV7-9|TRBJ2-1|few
CASIKGGWNEQFF
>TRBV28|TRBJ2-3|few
CASSLRALGGTDTQYF
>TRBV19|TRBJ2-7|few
CASSIGLAGSHEQYF
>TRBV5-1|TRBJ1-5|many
CASNQPQHF
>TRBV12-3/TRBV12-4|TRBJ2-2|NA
CASESDRAVDTGELFF
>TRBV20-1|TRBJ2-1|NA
CSARLGLAPNEQFF
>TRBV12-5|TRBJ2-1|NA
CASGLAGGSEQFF
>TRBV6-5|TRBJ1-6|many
CASSYSSGVSYNSPLHF
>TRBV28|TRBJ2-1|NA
CASSLGGKHNEQFF
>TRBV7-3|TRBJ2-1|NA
CASSPGLTGNNEQFF
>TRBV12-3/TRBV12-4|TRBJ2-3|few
CASKFLASGGITDTQYF